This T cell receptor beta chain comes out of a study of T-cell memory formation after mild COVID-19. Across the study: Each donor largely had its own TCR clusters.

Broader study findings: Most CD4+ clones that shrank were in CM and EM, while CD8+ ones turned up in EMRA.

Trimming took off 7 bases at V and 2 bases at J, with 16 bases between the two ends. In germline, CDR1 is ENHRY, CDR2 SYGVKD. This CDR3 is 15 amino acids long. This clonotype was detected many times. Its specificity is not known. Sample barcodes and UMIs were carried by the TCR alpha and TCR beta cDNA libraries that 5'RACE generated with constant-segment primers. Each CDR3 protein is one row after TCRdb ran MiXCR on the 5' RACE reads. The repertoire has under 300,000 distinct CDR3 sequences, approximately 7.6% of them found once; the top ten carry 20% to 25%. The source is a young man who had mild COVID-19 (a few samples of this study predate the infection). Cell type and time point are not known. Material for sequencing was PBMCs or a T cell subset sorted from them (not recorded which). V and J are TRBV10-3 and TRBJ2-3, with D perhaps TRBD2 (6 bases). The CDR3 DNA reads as TGTGCCATCAAGGGTAGACTAGAGTTCACAGATACGCAGTATTTT. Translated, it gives CAIKGRLEFTDTQYF.